This is a list of T cell receptor beta chains from one sample in a study of blood T cell repertoires in COVID-19. Libraries were prepared by immunoSEQ multiplex PCR; TCRdb keeps only in-frame clonotypes and omits some of them. The sample carries over 350,000 clones, approximately 93% recorded once. The specimen was PBMCs or T cells enriched from blood (not recorded which). The source is a woman in her thirties or forties who had been exposed to COVID-19. Both conserved end residues are part of each CDR3. The D gene is left open where the match is weak. The size field is filled for only some rows; it gives once, few, many or a size class.

>TRBV7-3|TRBD1|NA|15|TRBJ2-1
CASSESGTGYNEQFF
TGTGCCAGCAGCGAAAGTGGGACAGGCTACAATGAGCAGTTCTTC
>TRBV6-5|NA|once|14|TRBJ2-7
CASMLGLFSYEQYF
TGTGCCAGCATGCTCGGACTGTTTTCCTACGAGCAGTACTTC
>TRBV5-1|NA|NA|16|TRBJ2-6
CASSSQGLGGANVLTF
TGCGCCAGCAGCTCACAGGGCCTGGGCGGGGCCAACGTCCTGACTTTC
>TRBV27|TRBD1|NA|16|TRBJ1-5
CASSRRRQGASQPQHF
TGTGCCAGCAGCCGGCGCCGACAGGGGGCGAGTCAGCCCCAGCATTTT
>TRBV15|TRBD2|NA|16|TRBJ2-3
CATSRRTSGYTDTQYF
TGTGCCACCAGCCGAAGGACTAGCGGGTACACAGATACGCAGTATTTT
>TRBV29-1|NA|NA|16|TRBJ1-2
CSAREGGTGNNYGYTF
TGCAGCGCCCGAGAAGGGGGAACAGGGAATAATTATGGCTACACCTTC
>TRBV2|NA|NA|15|TRBJ2-2
CASARGRTPFIELFF
TGTGCCAGCGCTAGGGGGAGAACACCTTTTATCGAGCTGTTTTTT
>TRBV11-1|TRBD1|few|13|TRBJ1-1
CASSRDRNTEAFF
TGTGCCAGCAGCCGGGACAGGAACACTGAAGCTTTCTTT
>TRBV18|NA|NA|14|TRBJ1-2
CASSRTGGDYGYTF
TGTGCCAGCTCACGTACGGGAGGGGACTATGGCTACACCTTC
>TRBV2|NA|NA|12|TRBJ1-1
CASIRDGGEAFF
TGTGCCAGCATTCGAGATGGCGGTGAAGCTTTCTTT
>TRBV7-2|NA|NA|15|TRBJ1-2
CASSLGLPGGYGYTF
TGTGCCAGCAGCCTTGGCCTCCCTGGTGGCTATGGCTACACCTTC
>TRBV3-1/TRBV3-2|NA|NA|13|TRBJ1-2
CASRLGPSDGYTF
TGTGCCAGCAGACTCGGTCCGTCCGATGGCTACACCTTC
>TRBV5-1|TRBD2|many|15|TRBJ2-3
CASSLQAGGRDTQYF
TGCGCCAGCAGCTTGCAAGCGGGGGGGCGAGATACGCAGTATTTT
>TRBV12-3/TRBV12-4|TRBD2|NA|13|TRBJ2-1
CASSRTSGNEQFF
TGTGCCAGCAGTCGGACTAGCGGCAATGAGCAGTTCTTC
>TRBV2|NA|NA|14|TRBJ2-7
CASIAGGYSYEQYF
TGTGCCAGCATCGCCGGCGGTTACTCCTACGAGCAGTACTTC
>TRBV4-3|TRBD2|once|15|TRBJ2-5
CASSQTSGSGETQYF
TGCGCCAGCAGCCAAACTAGCGGGAGCGGGGAGACCCAGTACTTC
>TRBV19|TRBD2|NA|16|TRBJ2-2
CASSIVAGANTGELFF
TGTGCCAGTAGTATAGTAGCGGGGGCGAACACCGGGGAGCTGTTTTTT
>TRBV18|NA|NA|12|TRBJ2-2
CASSRPAGELFF
TGTGCCAGCTCACGACCGGCTGGGGAGCTGTTTTTT
>TRBV3-1/TRBV3-2|TRBD1|NA|21|TRBJ1-5
CASSQESPWGQGLPSNQPQHF
TGTGCCAGCAGCCAAGAGAGTCCCTGGGGACAGGGGCTTCCGAGCAATCAGCCCCAGCATTTT
>TRBV30|TRBD2|NA|15|TRBJ2-7
CAWNAGVAPGYEQYF
TGTGCCTGGAACGCGGGAGTGGCCCCCGGCTACGAGCAGTACTTC
>TRBV6-5|TRBD1|NA|14|TRBJ2-7
CASSFTTGGYEQYF
TGTGCCAGCAGTTTTACGACAGGGGGGTACGAGCAGTACTTC
>TRBV7-2|TRBD2|once|16|TRBJ2-2
CASSPLGGRKTGELFF
TGTGCCAGCAGCCCACTGGGCGGGAGAAAAACCGGGGAGCTGTTTTTT
>TRBV15|TRBD1|NA|14|TRBJ2-1
CATSSRQGAYEQFF
TGTGCCACCAGCAGCCGACAGGGGGCATATGAGCAGTTCTTC
>TRBV3-1/TRBV3-2|NA|NA|16|TRBJ2-6
CASSPRGGLGANVLTF
TGTGCCAGCAGCCCCCGCGGAGGGCTTGGGGCCAACGTCCTGACTTTC
>TRBV5-6|NA|NA|15|TRBJ1-1
CASSRTGTAHTEAFF
TGTGCCAGCAGTAGAACAGGAACGGCGCACACTGAAGCTTTCTTT
>TRBV27|NA|NA|19|TRBJ2-1
CASSFSPFGDRWGDNEQFF
TGTGCCAGCAGTTTTAGCCCCTTTGGGGATAGATGGGGGGACAATGAGCAGTTCTTC
>TRBV11-2|NA|NA|12|TRBJ2-5
CASGLSQETQYF
TGTGCCAGCGGACTTTCCCAAGAGACCCAGTACTTC
>TRBV13|NA|NA|14|TRBJ1-3
CASRGGLSGNTIYF
TGTGCCAGCCGTGGCGGGCTCTCTGGAAACACCATATATTTT
>TRBV5-1|TRBD2|few|18|TRBJ2-7
CASSGTGLAGGGSYEQYF
TGCGCCAGCAGCGGCACGGGACTAGCGGGAGGGGGGTCCTACGAGCAGTACTTC
>TRBV19|TRBD1|NA|15|TRBJ2-6
CASIPGGSGANVLTF
TGTGCCAGTATCCCAGGGGGCTCTGGGGCCAACGTCCTGACTTTC
>TRBV9|NA|NA|16|TRBJ1-1
CASSVVAEPSRSEAFF
TGTGCCAGCAGCGTAGTTGCGGAACCTAGCCGCAGTGAAGCTTTCTTT
>TRBV15|NA|NA|14|TRBJ1-2
CATSRGGGAYGYTF
TGTGCCACCAGCAGAGGGGGGGGCGCCTATGGCTACACCTTC
>TRBV6-5|NA|NA|13|TRBJ1-1
CASRALVNTEAFF
TGTGCCAGCCGAGCACTAGTTAACACTGAAGCTTTCTTT
>TRBV5-4|NA|NA|17|TRBJ1-6
CASSLVPRTGRGTPLHF
TGTGCCAGCAGCTTGGTTCCTCGGACGGGCCGAGGGACACCCCTCCACTTT
>TRBV15|TRBD1|NA|14|TRBJ2-7
CATSRDRGPYEQYF
TGTGCCACCAGCAGGGACAGGGGTCCCTACGAGCAGTACTTC
>TRBV6-6|NA|NA|11|TRBJ2-2
CASRIAGELFF
TGTGCCAGCAGAATAGCCGGGGAGCTGTTTTTT
>TRBV5-4|NA|NA|13|TRBJ1-1
CASSLAGGLEAFF
TGTGCCAGCAGCTTGGCGGGGGGGCTTGAAGCTTTCTTT
>TRBV7-2|TRBD2|NA|18|TRBJ2-2
CASSLRPSGSSNTGELFF
TGTGCCAGCAGCTTAAGGCCTAGCGGGAGTTCGAACACCGGGGAGCTGTTTTTT
>TRBV7-6|NA|NA|13|TRBJ2-7
CASSYIQGNEQYF
TGTGCCAGCAGCTACATACAGGGCAACGAGCAGTACTTC
>TRBV7-2|NA|NA|18|TRBJ1-2
CASSLDPFQWRGNYGYTF
TGTGCCAGCAGCTTAGACCCCTTCCAGTGGAGGGGAAACTATGGCTACACCTTC
>TRBV5-5|TRBD1|NA|13|TRBJ1-5
CASSSRTGSPQHF
TGTGCCAGCAGCTCACGGACAGGGTCCCCCCAGCATTTT
>TRBV7-2|NA|NA|14|TRBJ2-7
CASSLAGRTGEQYF
TGTGCCAGCAGCTTAGCGGGTCGGACGGGAGAGCAGTACTTC
>TRBV7-2|NA|NA|14|TRBJ2-1
CASSLRAAYNEQFF
TGTGCCAGCAGCCTGCGGGCAGCCTACAATGAGCAGTTCTTC
>TRBV6-6|NA|NA|13|TRBJ1-1
CASTPRGSTEAFF
TGTGCCAGCACTCCTAGGGGGAGCACTGAAGCTTTCTTT
>TRBV6-5|NA|NA|14|TRBJ1-3
CASSWTADGNTIYF
TGTGCCAGCAGTTGGACAGCCGACGGAAACACCATATATTTT
>TRBV24-1|TRBD1|NA|15|TRBJ1-2
CATSDFGRGLYGYTF
TGTGCCACCAGTGATTTTGGCAGGGGGCTCTATGGCTACACCTTC
>TRBV6-2/TRBV6-3|NA|NA|13|TRBJ1-1
CASSRGQNTEAFF
TGTGCCAGCAGCCGTGGACAGAACACTGAAGCTTTCTTT
>TRBV7-9|NA|NA|16|TRBJ1-1
CASSSPVQGMNTEAFF
TGTGCCAGCAGCTCCCCCGTACAGGGCATGAACACTGAAGCTTTCTTT
>TRBV12-5|NA|NA|11|TRBJ1-2
CASAVDTFYTF
TGTGCTAGTGCCGTCGACACATTCTACACCTTC
>TRBV30|NA|NA|14|TRBJ1-1
CAWGGRVGVTEAFF
TGTGCCTGGGGTGGCAGGGTAGGTGTCACTGAAGCTTTCTTT
>TRBV5-6|NA|few|15|TRBJ1-2
CASSSGGGTYYGYTF
TGTGCCAGCAGCTCCGGAGGCGGGACCTACTATGGCTACACCTTC
>TRBV6-5|NA|NA|13|TRBJ2-7
CASNMGSGYEQYF
TGTGCCAGCAACATGGGGAGTGGCTACGAGCAGTACTTC
>TRBV7-2|NA|once|12|TRBJ1-1
CASSSTGTEAFF
TGTGCCAGCAGCTCGACGGGTACTGAAGCTTTCTTT
>TRBV11-3|NA|NA|15|TRBJ1-1
CASSLDGQRGTEAFF
TGTGCCAGCAGCTTAGACGGACAGAGGGGCACTGAAGCTTTCTTT